This T cell receptor (beta chain) was sequenced for a study of T cell changes during pregnancy in multiple sclerosis. Here immunoSEQ multiplex PCR was the method, and the copy in TCRdb shows in-frame clones only, minus some. This sample has some 42,000 clones, with nearly 90% found just once. From germline, CDR1 is GTSNPN and CDR2 SVGIG (reference sequence). Trimming left V 0 bases short and J 11 bases short, with 13 bases between. The CDR3 runs to 13 residues. About this clone itself: Within the sample, other DNA sequences also encode this same CDR3.

The source material was CD4+ T cells from peripheral blood mononuclear cells, sampled after pregnancy. This sequence was found in a female donor with multiple sclerosis, enrolled in a pregnancy study. This chain joins TRBV30 and TRBJ1-4; weak D call: TRBD1 (6 bases). CDR3 protein: CAWSVQGFGKLFF. The DNA of the CDR3 is TGTGCCTGGAGTGTACAGGGTTTTGGGAAACTGTTTTTT.